This T cell receptor (beta chain) originates from a study of blood T cells in healthy people across ages. This clonotype has just a few counts. Total RNA was extracted at no less than 6 micrograms per sample. A J-beta primer mix and a sample-barcoded 5' primer were used in a second PCR of roughly 6 to 12 cycles. Every sample produced at least 2.5 million CDR3-containing paired-end reads. TCRdb re-derived calls from the 5' RACE reads in MiXCR, one entry per CDR3 protein. The sample has approximately 780,000 distinct CDR3 sequences; more than 25% are singletons. The sample was also linked to a second study, of T cells of mothers and their children. That source adds: Each 15 ul cDNA reaction used roughly 1.4 ug RNA; all RNA was used.

Specimen: blood. The receptor was derived from a boy aged 5-17 years in good health.

CDR3 coding DNA: TGTGCCAGCGCTAGCGGGTCTGGGGCCAACGTCCTGACTTTC. It specifies CASASGSGANVLTF. This chain joins TRBV9 and TRBJ2-6; 8 bases map to TRBD2. Trimming at V came to 7 bases and at J to 1 base, leaving 1 base not matched to a gene. The CDR3 is 14 residues long. Germline CDR1 is SGDLS and CDR2 is YYNGEE.